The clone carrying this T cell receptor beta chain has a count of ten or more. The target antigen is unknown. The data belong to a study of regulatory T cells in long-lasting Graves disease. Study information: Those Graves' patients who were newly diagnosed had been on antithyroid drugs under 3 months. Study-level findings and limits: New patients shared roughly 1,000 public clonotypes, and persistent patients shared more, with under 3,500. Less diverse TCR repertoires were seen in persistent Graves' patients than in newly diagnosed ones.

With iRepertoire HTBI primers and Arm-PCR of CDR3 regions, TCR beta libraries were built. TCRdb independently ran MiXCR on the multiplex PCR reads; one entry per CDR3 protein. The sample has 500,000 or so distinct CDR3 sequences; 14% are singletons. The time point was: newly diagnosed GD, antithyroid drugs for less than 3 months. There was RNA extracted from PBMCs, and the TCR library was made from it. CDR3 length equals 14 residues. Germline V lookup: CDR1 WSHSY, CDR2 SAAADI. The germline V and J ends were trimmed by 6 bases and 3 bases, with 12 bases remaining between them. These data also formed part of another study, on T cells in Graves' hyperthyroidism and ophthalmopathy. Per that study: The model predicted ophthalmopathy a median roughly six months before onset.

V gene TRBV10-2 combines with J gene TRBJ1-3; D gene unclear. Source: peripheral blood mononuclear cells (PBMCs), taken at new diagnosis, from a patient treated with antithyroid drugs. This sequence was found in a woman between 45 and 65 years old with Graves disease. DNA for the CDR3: TGCGCCAGCAGGACTGGCGTTCGTGGAAACACCATATATTTT. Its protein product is CASRTGVRGNTIYF.